Listed below are T cell receptor beta chains from one sample, sequenced in a study of blood T cells in healthy people across ages. One entry per CDR3 protein results from TCRdb running MiXCR on the 5' RACE reads. The sample holds fewer than 2 million distinct CDR3 sequences, 30% to 40% seen once. The sequencing sample was made of blood. The receptors shown here come from a human donor in good health. Each CDR3 is given with its conserved first and last residue. The D gene is left open where the match is weak. Clone size is shown for a subset of rows, as once, few, many or a class of expanded clone.

d_call: .
v_call: TRBV5-1
cdr3_length: 13
j_call: TRBJ2-1
clone_size: few
cdr3_nt: TGCGCCAGCAGGTTCGAAGGGGCGGATGAGCAGTTCTTC
cdr3_aa: CASRFEGADEQFF

d_call: .
v_call: TRBV7-9
cdr3_length: 14
j_call: TRBJ1-2
clone_size: few
cdr3_nt: TGTGCCAGCAGCCCCGAAGGTTTACTCGGTGGCTACACCTTC
cdr3_aa: CASSPEGLLGGYTF

d_call: TRBD1
v_call: TRBV7-8
cdr3_length: 14
j_call: TRBJ2-1
clone_size: few
cdr3_nt: TGTGCCAGCAGCACCCGGGACAGCCGGGGTGAGCAGTTCTTC
cdr3_aa: CASSTRDSRGEQFF

d_call: .
v_call: TRBV4-3
cdr3_length: 15
j_call: TRBJ2-5
clone_size: .
cdr3_nt: TGCGTCAGCAGCCAAGATAGGGACCCGGAAGAGACCCAGTACTTC
cdr3_aa: CVSSQDRDPEETQYF

d_call: .
v_call: TRBV4-2
cdr3_length: 16
j_call: TRBJ1-1
clone_size: few
cdr3_nt: TGTGCCAGCAGCCAAGATCCAGGCAGAATGAACACTGAAGCTTTCTTT
cdr3_aa: CASSQDPGRMNTEAFF

d_call: TRBD1
v_call: TRBV29-1
cdr3_length: 14
j_call: TRBJ1-1
clone_size: once
cdr3_nt: TGCAGCGTGGACAGGGGGTTGGTGAAAACTGAAGCTTTCTTT
cdr3_aa: CSVDRGLVKTEAFF

d_call: .
v_call: TRBV29-1
cdr3_length: 14
j_call: TRBJ1-2
clone_size: .
cdr3_nt: TGCAGCGTTGAAGCGAAAGGGAAGGGCTATGGCTACACCTTC
cdr3_aa: CSVEAKGKGYGYTF

d_call: TRBD1
v_call: TRBV7-9
cdr3_length: 14
j_call: TRBJ1-1
clone_size: few
cdr3_nt: TGTGCCAGCAGCCCCTGGGGACAGTTCACTGAAGCTTTCTTT
cdr3_aa: CASSPWGQFTEAFF

d_call: .
v_call: TRBV4-3
cdr3_length: 15
j_call: TRBJ1-2
clone_size: .
cdr3_nt: TGCGCCAGCAGCCCCCTAGGGAGAGAAAAAGGAGGCTACACCTTC
cdr3_aa: CASSPLGREKGGYTF

d_call: .
v_call: TRBV5-6
cdr3_length: 14
j_call: TRBJ1-1
clone_size: once
cdr3_nt: TGTGCCAGCAGCTTGGACAGGGTGGGGTCTGAAGCTTTCTTT
cdr3_aa: CASSLDRVGSEAFF

d_call: TRBD1
v_call: TRBV5-1
cdr3_length: 15
j_call: TRBJ1-6
clone_size: few
cdr3_nt: TGCGCCAGCGGGACAGGGAAATCCTATAATTCACCCCTCCACTTT
cdr3_aa: CASGTGKSYNSPLHF

d_call: .
v_call: TRBV27
cdr3_length: 13
j_call: TRBJ2-1
clone_size: few
cdr3_nt: TGTGCCAGCAGTTTTATGGGCGTGAATGAGCAGTTCTTC
cdr3_aa: CASSFMGVNEQFF

d_call: .
v_call: TRBV21-1
cdr3_length: 16
j_call: TRBJ2-1
clone_size: .
cdr3_nt: TGTGCCAGCAGCAATTACCCCGGGACAGGGGGCCATGAGCAGTTCTTC
cdr3_aa: CASSNYPGTGGHEQFF

d_call: TRBD2
v_call: TRBV20-1
cdr3_length: 14
j_call: TRBJ2-5
clone_size: .
cdr3_nt: TGCAGTGCTAGAGAGTCGGGGGGGAGAGAGACCCAGTACTTC
cdr3_aa: CSARESGGRETQYF

d_call: .
v_call: TRBV7-2
cdr3_length: 14
j_call: TRBJ1-4
clone_size: .
cdr3_nt: TGTGCCAGCAGCCCCGACAACGGGGGTGAAAAACTGTTTTTT
cdr3_aa: CASSPDNGGEKLFF

d_call: TRBD1
v_call: TRBV4-2
cdr3_length: 16
j_call: TRBJ1-2
clone_size: .
cdr3_nt: TGTGCCAGCAGCCAAGATGGTCTGGACAGGGGGGATGGCTACACCTTC
cdr3_aa: CASSQDGLDRGDGYTF

d_call: .
v_call: TRBV7-2
cdr3_length: 15
j_call: TRBJ2-5
clone_size: .
cdr3_nt: TGTGCCAGCAGCACGCGACAGGGGAGGGACAATGAGCAGTACTTC
cdr3_aa: CASSTRQGRDNEQYF

d_call: .
v_call: TRBV7-2
cdr3_length: 15
j_call: TRBJ2-3
clone_size: .
cdr3_nt: TGTGCCAGCAGCTCCCGGGCCTATAGCACAGATACGCAGTATTTT
cdr3_aa: CASSSRAYSTDTQYF

d_call: .
v_call: TRBV6-6
cdr3_length: 15
j_call: TRBJ2-5
clone_size: .
cdr3_nt: TGTGCCAGCAGTTATGTGGGGGGCCTTGGAGAGACCCAGTACTTC
cdr3_aa: CASSYVGGLGETQYF

d_call: .
v_call: TRBV4-3
cdr3_length: 15
j_call: TRBJ2-7
clone_size: .
cdr3_nt: TGCGCCAGCAGCCAAGGGGCAGGGGAAGAGGGGGAGCAGTACTTC
cdr3_aa: CASSQGAGEEGEQYF

d_call: .
v_call: TRBV13
cdr3_length: 15
j_call: TRBJ1-2
clone_size: .
cdr3_nt: TGTGCCAGCAGCTTAAAACCTGGCCCTAACTATGTCTACACCTTC
cdr3_aa: CASSLKPGPNYVYTF

d_call: TRBD1
v_call: TRBV7-3
cdr3_length: 16
j_call: TRBJ1-1
clone_size: few
cdr3_nt: TGTGCCAGCAGCTTGACCGGGACAGGGACCGACACTGAAGCTTTCTTT
cdr3_aa: CASSLTGTGTDTEAFF

d_call: TRBD2
v_call: TRBV4-2
cdr3_length: 16
j_call: TRBJ2-7
clone_size: .
cdr3_nt: TGTGCCAGCAGTCCAGCAGGACAGCGGGGGGTCTACGAGCAGTACTTC
cdr3_aa: CASSPAGQRGVYEQYF

d_call: .
v_call: TRBV5-4
cdr3_length: 17
j_call: TRBJ1-1
clone_size: .
cdr3_nt: TGTGCCAGCAGCCCAAGTACGCCCAGGCGTATGAACACTGAAGCTTTCTTT
cdr3_aa: CASSPSTPRRMNTEAFF

d_call: .
v_call: TRBV21-1
cdr3_length: 11
j_call: TRBJ1-2
clone_size: .
cdr3_nt: TGTGCCAGGAGGGGACGGGAAGGCTACACCTTC
cdr3_aa: CARRGREGYTF

d_call: .
v_call: TRBV6-4
cdr3_length: 15
j_call: TRBJ2-5
clone_size: .
cdr3_nt: TGTGCCAGCAGCGGCCAGAGACGATCCCAAGAGACCCAGTACTTC
cdr3_aa: CASSGQRRSQETQYF

d_call: .
v_call: TRBV12-3/TRBV12-4
cdr3_length: 16
j_call: TRBJ2-1
clone_size: once
cdr3_nt: TGTGCCAGCAGTTCCCGGACTGGCGGGGGCCTCAATGAGCAGTTCTTC
cdr3_aa: CASSSRTGGGLNEQFF

d_call: .
v_call: TRBV7-2
cdr3_length: 14
j_call: TRBJ1-1
clone_size: .
cdr3_nt: TGTGCCAGCAGAATTCAGGGTACGAACACTGAAGCTTTCTTT
cdr3_aa: CASRIQGTNTEAFF

d_call: .
v_call: TRBV7-2
cdr3_length: 14
j_call: TRBJ2-7
clone_size: .
cdr3_nt: TGTGCCAGCAGCCGCCCTGGGTGGGCCTACGAGCAGTACTTC
cdr3_aa: CASSRPGWAYEQYF

d_call: TRBD1
v_call: TRBV5-1
cdr3_length: 15
j_call: TRBJ2-3
clone_size: .
cdr3_nt: TGCGCCAGCAGCTCGCAAGGGGGCGGTTGGGATACGCAGTATTTT
cdr3_aa: CASSSQGGGWDTQYF

d_call: .
v_call: TRBV5-5
cdr3_length: 13
j_call: TRBJ2-5
clone_size: few
cdr3_nt: TGTGCCAGCAGCATACAGGCTCAAGAGACCCAGTACTTC
cdr3_aa: CASSIQAQETQYF

d_call: .
v_call: TRBV20-1
cdr3_length: 17
j_call: TRBJ2-6
clone_size: many
cdr3_nt: TGCAGTGCTAGAGTTGAAGGGGCCTTCTCTGGGGCCAACGTCCTGACTTTC
cdr3_aa: CSARVEGAFSGANVLTF

d_call: .
v_call: TRBV5-5
cdr3_length: 13
j_call: TRBJ2-7
clone_size: .
cdr3_nt: TGTGCCAGCAGCTTGGTCAGGTCTAATGAGCAGTACTTC
cdr3_aa: CASSLVRSNEQYF

d_call: TRBD1
v_call: TRBV5-5
cdr3_length: 15
j_call: TRBJ2-7
clone_size: few
cdr3_nt: TGTGCCAGCAGCTTGGGGGACAGGGAAACGGACGAGCAGTACTTC
cdr3_aa: CASSLGDRETDEQYF

d_call: TRBD1
v_call: TRBV10-3
cdr3_length: 13
j_call: TRBJ1-2
clone_size: .
cdr3_nt: TGTGCCCAAGGACAGGGTCGGGGCTATGGCTACACCTTC
cdr3_aa: CAQGQGRGYGYTF

d_call: TRBD1
v_call: TRBV6-5
cdr3_length: 12
j_call: TRBJ1-2
clone_size: few
cdr3_nt: TGTGCCAGCATGAACAGGGGGAACGGCTACACCTTC
cdr3_aa: CASMNRGNGYTF

d_call: .
v_call: TRBV4-3
cdr3_length: 13
j_call: TRBJ1-2
clone_size: .
cdr3_nt: TGCGCCAGCAGCCATCGGACTAACTATGGCTACACCTTC
cdr3_aa: CASSHRTNYGYTF

d_call: TRBD1
v_call: TRBV9
cdr3_length: 14
j_call: TRBJ2-7
clone_size: .
cdr3_nt: TGTGCCAGCAGCGCGACAGGGTCAAACTACGAGCAGTACTTC
cdr3_aa: CASSATGSNYEQYF

d_call: TRBD2
v_call: TRBV20-1
cdr3_length: 16
j_call: TRBJ2-3
clone_size: .
cdr3_nt: TGCAGTGCTAGAGGGGCGGGGGGGGACTTCACAGATACGCAGTATTTT
cdr3_aa: CSARGAGGDFTDTQYF

d_call: .
v_call: TRBV29-1
cdr3_length: 15
j_call: TRBJ1-4
clone_size: .
cdr3_nt: TGCAGCGTTGAAGATGGAGGTGCAACTAATGAAAAACGGTTTTTT
cdr3_aa: CSVEDGGATNEKRFF

d_call: .
v_call: TRBV4-2
cdr3_length: 17
j_call: TRBJ2-1
clone_size: .
cdr3_nt: TGTGCCAGCAGCCAAGATACGAGGACAGCCTCCTACAATGAGCAGTTCTTC
cdr3_aa: CASSQDTRTASYNEQFF

d_call: .
v_call: TRBV20-1
cdr3_length: 14
j_call: TRBJ1-5
clone_size: .
cdr3_nt: TGCAGTGCTACAAGAACTGGGGTTAATCAGCCCCAGCATTTT
cdr3_aa: CSATRTGVNQPQHF

d_call: .
v_call: TRBV29-1
cdr3_length: 14
j_call: TRBJ2-5
clone_size: few
cdr3_nt: TGCAGCGTTGCCCTGGGACACCTCCAAGAGACCCAGTACTTC
cdr3_aa: CSVALGHLQETQYF

d_call: TRBD1
v_call: TRBV10-3
cdr3_length: 14
j_call: TRBJ2-5
clone_size: .
cdr3_nt: TGTGCCATCAGTGCCGGGACAGGCGATGATGAGCAGTACTTC
cdr3_aa: CAISAGTGDDEQYF

d_call: .
v_call: TRBV7-8
cdr3_length: 15
j_call: TRBJ2-7
clone_size: few
cdr3_nt: TGTGCCAGCAGCTTAGTTGGACAGACCCAAAGCGAGCAGTACTTC
cdr3_aa: CASSLVGQTQSEQYF

d_call: .
v_call: TRBV5-6
cdr3_length: 14
j_call: TRBJ2-6
clone_size: .
cdr3_nt: TGTGCCAGCAGCTGGAGGTCGGGGACCAACGTCCTGACTTTC
cdr3_aa: CASSWRSGTNVLTF

d_call: .
v_call: TRBV12-3/TRBV12-4
cdr3_length: 13
j_call: TRBJ1-6
clone_size: .
cdr3_nt: TGTGCCAGCAGTACCGCCTTGAGTTCACCCCTCCACTTT
cdr3_aa: CASSTALSSPLHF